This is a list of T cell receptor beta chains from one sample in a study of blood T cell repertoires in COVID-19. This table comes from immunoSEQ multiplex PCR, and its TCRdb copy is limited to in-frame clones, with some not included. The table has some 150,000 clones, approximately 80% seen once. Sequenced material: peripheral blood. The receptors originated from a woman aged 55-70 years with acute or convalescent COVID-19. The CDR3 runs from the conserved cysteine through the conserved F or W.

v_call	cdr3_aa
TRBV3-1/TRBV3-2	CASSPTGPYGYTF
TRBV7-6	CASSLATAGTGGNTIYF
TRBV5-1	CASSLVAVDRGYTF
TRBV18	CASSPTGAKDTGELFF
TRBV2	CASIPGQGWANEKLFF
TRBV7-8	CASSPGLYTLYGYTF
TRBV10-3	CAISETKQGGYGYTF
TRBV5-4	CASSLARDFNTGELFF
TRBV27	CASSFGVGDEQYF
TRBV4-1	CASSQTRQGGTEAFF
TRBV29-1	CSVLVSLSSSGNTIYF
TRBV7-9	CASSPTLAYPYNEQFF
TRBV11-2	CASKPQGGSWADTQYF
TRBV6-1	CASSELGLLSSGNTIYF
TRBV20-1	CSARGGRATRF
TRBV4-1	CASSQGTRYEQYF
TRBV7-8	CASRGGLDTEAFF
TRBV28	CASRGGQGSQPQHF
TRBV4-1	CASSQEIGRQGAFVEKLFF
TRBV7-9	CASSEGHGMNSPLHF
TRBV24-1	CATSDSSGTGPTEAFF
TRBV6-2/TRBV6-3	CASSDDLGGYTF
TRBV7-9	CASSLMVLRQGEAFF
TRBV3-1/TRBV3-2	CASSKDRRLGYTF
TRBV6-6	CASSSSGTDNSPLHF
TRBV7-9	CASRSGGAPNQPQHF
TRBV24-1	CATSDWTVNYGYTF
TRBV19	CASGQPVNTEAFF
TRBV19	CASSIELFYEQYF
TRBV18	CASSPLVRTGSNNEQFF
TRBV19	CASSRTYRAGGKDETQYF
TRBV5-1	CASSLSGDTQYF
TRBV2	CASEAHVRVQSEKLFF
TRBV6-1	CASSARDRVYFSGNTIYF
TRBV18	CASSLQGNNSPLHF
TRBV5-1	CASSIRTGVQETQYF
TRBV5-1	CASRLIAGHNEQFF
TRBV10-2	CASSDTAYNEQFF
TRBV5-8	CASSLDDSYGYTF
TRBV19	CASRAGGSPSGNTIYF
TRBV7-6	CASSLATGGESNQPQHF
TRBV5-1	CASSPGTGGSDEQYF
TRBV5-1	CASSLVGTGDNSPLHF
TRBV18	CASSPQDRVDYGYTF
TRBV19	CATTPELNTGELFF
TRBV15	CATSRDSGTGGNLGYTF
TRBV5-1	CASSQGTGGYTGELFF
TRBV10-3	CANTSGGTNYGYTF
TRBV7-3	CASSLVAGATDTQYF
TRBV5-1	CASSLRDEQYF
TRBV5-1	CASSLAPGGEQYF